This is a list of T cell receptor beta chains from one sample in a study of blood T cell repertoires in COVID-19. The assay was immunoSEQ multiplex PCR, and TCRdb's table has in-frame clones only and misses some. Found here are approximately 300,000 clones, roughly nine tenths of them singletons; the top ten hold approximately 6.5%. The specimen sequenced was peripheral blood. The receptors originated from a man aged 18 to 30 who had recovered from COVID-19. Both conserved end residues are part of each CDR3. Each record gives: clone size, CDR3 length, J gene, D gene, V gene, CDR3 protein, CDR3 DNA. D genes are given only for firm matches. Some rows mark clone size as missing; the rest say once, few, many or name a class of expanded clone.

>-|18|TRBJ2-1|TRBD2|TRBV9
CASSPSGGTVSSYNEQFF
TGTGCCAGCAGCCCTAGCGGGGGGACGGTAAGCTCCTACAATGAGCAGTTCTTC
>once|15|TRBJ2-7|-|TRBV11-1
CASSLAQDSSYEQYF
TGTGCCAGCAGCTTAGCGCAGGACAGCTCCTACGAGCAGTACTTC
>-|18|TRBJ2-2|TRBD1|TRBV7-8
CASSLRGTGTGSTGELFF
TGTGCCAGCAGCTTAAGGGGGACTGGGACAGGGAGCACCGGGGAGCTGTTTTTT
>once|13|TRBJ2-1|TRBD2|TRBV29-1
CSVAGGSYNEQFF
TGCAGCGTTGCGGGGGGCTCCTACAATGAGCAGTTCTTC
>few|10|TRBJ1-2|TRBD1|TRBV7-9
CASSLDRGHF
TGTGCCAGCAGCCTTGACAGGGGTCACTTC
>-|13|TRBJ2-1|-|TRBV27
CASSWQGWNEQFF
TGTGCCAGCAGTTGGCAGGGTTGGAATGAGCAGTTCTTC
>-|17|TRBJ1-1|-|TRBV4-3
CASSQEGAVLVNTEAFF
TGCGCCAGCAGCCAAGAAGGGGCAGTCTTAGTGAACACTGAAGCTTTCTTT
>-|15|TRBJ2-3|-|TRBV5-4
CASSSFSGSTDTQYF
TGTGCCAGCAGCTCGTTTAGCGGAAGCACAGATACGCAGTATTTT
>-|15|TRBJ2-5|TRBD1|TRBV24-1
CATSDSRQGEGTQYF
TGTGCCACCAGTGATTCTCGACAGGGAGAGGGGACCCAGTACTTC
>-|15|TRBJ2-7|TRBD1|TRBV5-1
CASSLVVTGGGEQYF
TGCGCCAGCAGCTTGGTTGTGACAGGGGGTGGCGAGCAGTACTTC
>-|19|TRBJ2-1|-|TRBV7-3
CASSLYPTATPAGYNEQFF
TGTGCCAGCAGCTTATATCCCACGGCTACCCCTGCGGGTTACAATGAGCAGTTCTTC
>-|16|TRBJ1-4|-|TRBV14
CASSQTKGGVHEKLFF
TGTGCCAGCAGCCAAACTAAAGGAGGAGTTCATGAAAAACTGTTTTTT
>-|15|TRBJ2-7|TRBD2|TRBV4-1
CASSHGLAGGLEQYF
TGCGCCAGCAGCCACGGACTAGCGGGGGGGCTGGAGCAGTACTTC
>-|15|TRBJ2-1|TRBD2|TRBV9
CASSHSGVSYNEQFF
TGTGCCAGCAGCCATAGCGGGGTATCCTACAATGAGCAGTTCTTC
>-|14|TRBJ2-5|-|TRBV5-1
CASSLGRGGETQYF
TGCGCCAGCAGCTTGGGAAGGGGCGGAGAGACCCAGTACTTC
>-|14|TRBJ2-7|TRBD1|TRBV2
CASSVGQGGYEQYF
TGTGCCAGCAGTGTGGGACAGGGAGGCTACGAGCAGTACTTC
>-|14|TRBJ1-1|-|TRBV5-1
CASSPKGVRTEAFF
TGCGCCAGCAGCCCGAAGGGGGTTCGAACTGAAGCTTTCTTT
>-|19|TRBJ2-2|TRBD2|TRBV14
CASSPLIQSGTWNTGELFF
TGTGCCAGCAGCCCCTTAATTCAAAGCGGGACTTGGAACACCGGGGAGCTGTTTTTT
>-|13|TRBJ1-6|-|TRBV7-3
CASSLGAGSPLHF
TGTGCCAGCAGCTTAGGCGCAGGGTCACCCCTCCACTTT
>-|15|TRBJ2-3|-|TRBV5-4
CASSHPGQGGDTQYF
TGTGCCAGCAGCCACCCGGGACAAGGTGGGGATACGCAGTATTTT
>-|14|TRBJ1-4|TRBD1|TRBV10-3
CAIKPGQGGEKLFF
TGTGCCATCAAACCGGGACAGGGCGGTGAAAAACTGTTTTTT
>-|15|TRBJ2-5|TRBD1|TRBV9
CASSGGQVAQETQYF
TGTGCCAGCAGCGGCGGACAGGTCGCACAAGAGACCCAGTACTTC
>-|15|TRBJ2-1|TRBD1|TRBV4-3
CASSQDLDRANEQFF
TGCGCCAGCAGCCAAGATCTGGACAGGGCCAATGAGCAGTTCTTC
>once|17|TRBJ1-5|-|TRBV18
CASSPVTAAGGNQPQHF
TGTGCCAGCTCGCCTGTCACGGCCGCCGGGGGCAATCAGCCCCAGCATTTT
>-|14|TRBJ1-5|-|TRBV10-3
CATEDGNSNQPQHF
TGTGCCACCGAGGACGGGAATAGCAATCAGCCCCAGCATTTT
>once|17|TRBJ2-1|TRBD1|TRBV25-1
CASSGSGQGYYYNEQFF
TGTGCCAGCAGTGGGTCGGGACAGGGGTATTACTACAATGAGCAGTTCTTC
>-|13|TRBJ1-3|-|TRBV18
CASSASGENTIYF
TGTGCCAGCTCAGCATCGGGGGAAAACACCATATATTTT
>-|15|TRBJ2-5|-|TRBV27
CASSAFYRDIETQYF
TGTGCCAGCTCGGCTTTCTACAGGGATATTGAGACCCAGTACTTC
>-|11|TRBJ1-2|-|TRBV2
CASRASYGYTF
TGTGCCAGCAGGGCCTCGTATGGCTACACCTTC
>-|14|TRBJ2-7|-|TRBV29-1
CSVAPGRGSIEQYF
TGCAGCGTGGCCCCGGGGAGAGGGTCGATCGAGCAGTACTTC
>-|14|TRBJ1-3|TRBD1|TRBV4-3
CASSRDRIKNTIYF
TGCGCCAGCAGCCGGGACAGAATTAAGAACACCATATATTTT
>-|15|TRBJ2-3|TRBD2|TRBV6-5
CASSRASGSVDTQYF
TGTGCCAGTTCAAGGGCTAGCGGGAGCGTAGATACGCAGTATTTT
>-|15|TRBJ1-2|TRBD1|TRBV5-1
CASSVQGEAIYGYTF
TGCGCCAGCAGCGTACAGGGGGAGGCCATCTATGGCTACACCTTC
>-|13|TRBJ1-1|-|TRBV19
CASSIFTGTEAFF
TGTGCCAGTAGTATATTCACAGGGACTGAAGCTTTCTTT
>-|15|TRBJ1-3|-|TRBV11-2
CASSLVGGSGNTIYF
TGTGCCAGCAGCTTAGTGGGGGGCTCTGGAAACACCATATATTTT
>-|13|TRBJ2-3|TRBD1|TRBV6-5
CASSDREVDTQYF
TGTGCCAGCAGCGACAGGGAAGTAGATACGCAGTATTTT
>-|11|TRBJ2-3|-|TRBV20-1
CSARRLESLYF
TGCAGTGCTAGGAGGCTAGAAAGTTTGTATTTT
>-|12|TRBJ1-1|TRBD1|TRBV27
CASSYRGTEAFF
TGTGCCAGCAGTTACAGGGGCACTGAAGCTTTCTTT
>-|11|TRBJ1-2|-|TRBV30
CAWEAGKGYTF
TGTGCCTGGGAAGCGGGAAAGGGCTACACCTTC
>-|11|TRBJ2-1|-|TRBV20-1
CSASHGSEQFF
TGCAGTGCTAGTCACGGTAGTGAGCAGTTCTTC